This T cell receptor (beta chain) was retrieved from a study of beta chain features in type 1 diabetes. V lost 2 bases, J lost 8 bases, and 8 bases lay in between. CDR1 and CDR2 from the germline V gene are SGHRS and YFSETQ. The CDR3 contains 12 residues. This clone was seen repeatedly, ten times or more. The study reverse transcribed the entire isolated RNA, so it sequenced expressed TCRB transcripts. The protocol was immunoSEQ multiplex PCR, while the TCRdb copy is restricted to in-frame clones and leaves out a portion. The data contain 200,000 to 250,000 clones, 9.5% to 13% of them seen just once; the ten biggest clones take up over 1%.

The chain joins TRBV5-1 to TRBJ2-1; D not certain. Sequenced material: central memory CD4+ T cells from blood. This clonotype was obtained from a man younger than 30 in good health. This CDR3 is CASSFSLDEQFF. In nucleotides, the CDR3 is TGCGCCAGCAGCTTTTCCCTAGATGAGCAGTTCTTC.